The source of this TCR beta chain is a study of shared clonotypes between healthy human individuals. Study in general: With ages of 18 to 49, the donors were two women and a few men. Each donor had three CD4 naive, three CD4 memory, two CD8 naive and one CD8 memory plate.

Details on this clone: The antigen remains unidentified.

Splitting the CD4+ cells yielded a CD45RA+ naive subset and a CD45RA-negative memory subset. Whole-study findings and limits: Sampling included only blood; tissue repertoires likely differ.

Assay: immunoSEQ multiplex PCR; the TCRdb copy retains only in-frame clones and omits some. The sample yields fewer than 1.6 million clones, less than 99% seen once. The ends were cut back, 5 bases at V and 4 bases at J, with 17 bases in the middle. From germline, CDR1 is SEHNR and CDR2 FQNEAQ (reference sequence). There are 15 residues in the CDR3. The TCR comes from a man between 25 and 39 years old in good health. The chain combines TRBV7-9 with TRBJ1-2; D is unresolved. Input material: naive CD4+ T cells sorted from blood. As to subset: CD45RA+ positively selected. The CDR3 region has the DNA TGTGCCAGCAGCACCCCGGGCGGAGCGAGCTATGGCTACACCTTC. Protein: CASSTPGGASYGYTF.